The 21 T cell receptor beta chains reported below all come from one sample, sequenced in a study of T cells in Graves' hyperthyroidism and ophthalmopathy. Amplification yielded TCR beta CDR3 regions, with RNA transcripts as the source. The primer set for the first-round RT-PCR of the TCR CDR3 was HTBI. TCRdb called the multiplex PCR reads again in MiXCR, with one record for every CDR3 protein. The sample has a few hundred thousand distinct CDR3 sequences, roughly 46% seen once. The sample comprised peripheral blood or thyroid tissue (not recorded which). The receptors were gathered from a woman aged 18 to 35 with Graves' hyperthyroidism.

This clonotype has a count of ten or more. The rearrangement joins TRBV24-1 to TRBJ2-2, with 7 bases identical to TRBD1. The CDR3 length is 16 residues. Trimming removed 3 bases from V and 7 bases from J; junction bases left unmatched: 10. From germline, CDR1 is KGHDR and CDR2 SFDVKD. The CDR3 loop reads CATSDPGGQAGGELFF. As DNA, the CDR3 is TGTGCCACCAGTGATCCAGGCGGACAGGCCGGCGGGGAGCTGTTTTTT.

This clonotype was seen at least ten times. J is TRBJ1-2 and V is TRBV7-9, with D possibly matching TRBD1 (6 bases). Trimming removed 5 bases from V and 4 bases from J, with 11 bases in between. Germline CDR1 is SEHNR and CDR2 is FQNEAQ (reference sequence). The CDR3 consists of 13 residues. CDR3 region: CASSAAGAYGYTF. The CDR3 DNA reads TGTGCCAGCAGCGCGGCAGGGGCCTATGGCTACACCTTC.

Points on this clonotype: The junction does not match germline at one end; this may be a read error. The CDR3 loop is CSVQGKTEASF. Here the CDR3 DNA reads TGCAGCGTACAGGGCAAGACTGAAGCTTCCTTT. The rearrangement links TRBV29-1 to TRBJ1-1; D is possibly TRBD1 (6 bases). Germline V gives CDR1 SQVTM, CDR2 ANQGSEA. CDR3 length: 11 residues.

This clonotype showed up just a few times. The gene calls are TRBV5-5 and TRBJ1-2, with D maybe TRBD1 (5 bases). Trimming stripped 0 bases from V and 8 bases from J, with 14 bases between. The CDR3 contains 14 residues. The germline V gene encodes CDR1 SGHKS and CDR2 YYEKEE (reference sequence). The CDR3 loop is CASSLAQGTSGYTF. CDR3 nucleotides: TGTGCCAGCAGCTTGGCCCAGGGAACAAGCGGCTACACCTTC. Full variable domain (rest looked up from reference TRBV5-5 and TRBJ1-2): DAGVTQSPTHLIKTRGQQVTLRCSPISGHKSVSWYQQVLGQGPQFIFQYYEKEERGRGNFPDRFSARQFPNYSSELNVNALLLGDSALYLCASSLAQGTSGYTFGSGTRLTVV.

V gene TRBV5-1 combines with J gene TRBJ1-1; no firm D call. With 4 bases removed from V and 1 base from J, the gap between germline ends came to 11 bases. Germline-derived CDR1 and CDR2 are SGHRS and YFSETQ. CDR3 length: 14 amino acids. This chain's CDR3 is CASSRVRTNTEAFF. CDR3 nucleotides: TGCGCCAGCAGCAGGGTGCGGACGAACACTGAAGCTTTCTTT.

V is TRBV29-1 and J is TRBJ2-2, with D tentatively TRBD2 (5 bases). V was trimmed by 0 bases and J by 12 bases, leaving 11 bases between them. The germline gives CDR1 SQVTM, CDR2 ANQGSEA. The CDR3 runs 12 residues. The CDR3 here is CSVEERVRQLFF. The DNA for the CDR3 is TGCAGCGTTGAAGAGAGGGTCCGGCAGCTGTTTTTT.

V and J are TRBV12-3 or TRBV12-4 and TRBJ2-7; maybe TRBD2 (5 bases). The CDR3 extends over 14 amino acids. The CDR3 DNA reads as TGTGCTAGTGGCAGCGCGAGGGCCCAACCAGAGCAGTACTTC. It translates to CASGSARAQPEQYF.

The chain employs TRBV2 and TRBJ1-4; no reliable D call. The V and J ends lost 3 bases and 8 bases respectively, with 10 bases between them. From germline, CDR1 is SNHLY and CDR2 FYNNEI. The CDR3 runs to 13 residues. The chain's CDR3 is CASSDEGKEKLFF. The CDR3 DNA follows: TGTGCCAGCAGTGACGAGGGAAAGGAAAAACTGTTTTTT.

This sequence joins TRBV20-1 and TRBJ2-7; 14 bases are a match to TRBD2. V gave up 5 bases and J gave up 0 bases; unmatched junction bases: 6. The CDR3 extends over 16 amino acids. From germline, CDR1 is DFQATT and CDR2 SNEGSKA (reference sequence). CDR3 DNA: TGCAGTGCTCCAGGACTAGCGGGAGGTCCCTCCTACGAGCAGTACTTC. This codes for CSAPGLAGGPSYEQYF.

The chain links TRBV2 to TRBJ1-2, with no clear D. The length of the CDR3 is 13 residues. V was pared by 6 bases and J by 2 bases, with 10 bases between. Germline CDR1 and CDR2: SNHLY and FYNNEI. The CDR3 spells CASSAGPNYGYTF. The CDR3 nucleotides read TGTGCCAGCAGCGCGGGCCCCAACTATGGCTACACCTTC. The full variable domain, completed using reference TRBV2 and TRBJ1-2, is EPEVTQTPSHQVTQMGQEVILRCVPISNHLYFYWYRQILGQKVEFLVSFYNNEISEKSEIFDDQFSVERPDGSNFTLKIRSTKLEDSAMYFCASSAGPNYGYTFGSGTRLTVV.

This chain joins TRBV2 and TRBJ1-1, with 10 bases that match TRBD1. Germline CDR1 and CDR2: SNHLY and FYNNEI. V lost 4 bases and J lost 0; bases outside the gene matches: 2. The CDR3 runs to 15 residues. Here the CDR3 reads CASSGQGAMNTEAFF. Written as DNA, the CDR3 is TGTGCCAGCAGTGGACAGGGGGCAATGAACACTGAAGCTTTCTTT.

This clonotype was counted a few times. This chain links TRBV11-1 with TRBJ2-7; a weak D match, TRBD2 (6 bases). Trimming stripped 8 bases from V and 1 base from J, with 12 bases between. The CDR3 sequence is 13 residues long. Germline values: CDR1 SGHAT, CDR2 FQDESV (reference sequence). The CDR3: CASSSSVSYEQYF. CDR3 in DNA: TGTGCCAGCTCCTCTAGCGTTTCCTACGAGCAGTACTTC.

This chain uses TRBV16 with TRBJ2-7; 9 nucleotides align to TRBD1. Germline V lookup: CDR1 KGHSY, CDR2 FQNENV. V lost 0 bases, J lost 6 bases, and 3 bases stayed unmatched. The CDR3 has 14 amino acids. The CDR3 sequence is CASSQSQGAREQYF. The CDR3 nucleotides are TGTGCCAGCAGCCAATCACAGGGGGCACGCGAGCAGTACTTC. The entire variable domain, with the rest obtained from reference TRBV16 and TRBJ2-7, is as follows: GEEVAQTPKHLVRGEGQKAKLYCAPIKGHSYVFWYQQVLKNEFKFLISFQNENVFDETGMPKERFSAKCLPNSPCSLEIQATKLEDSAVYFCASSQSQGAREQYFGPGTRLTVT.

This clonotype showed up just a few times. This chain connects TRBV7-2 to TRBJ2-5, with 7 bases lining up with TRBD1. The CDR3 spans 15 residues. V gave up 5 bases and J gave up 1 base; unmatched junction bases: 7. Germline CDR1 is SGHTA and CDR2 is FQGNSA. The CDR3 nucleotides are TGTGCCAGCAGCCGGACAGGACAGATCCAAGAGACCCAGTACTTC. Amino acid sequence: CASSRTGQIQETQYF. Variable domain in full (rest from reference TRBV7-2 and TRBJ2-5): GAGVSQSPSNKVTEKGKDVELRCDPISGHTALYWYRQSLGQGLEFLIYFQGNSAPDKSGLPSDRFSAERTGGSVSTLTIQRTQQEDSAVYLCASSRTGQIQETQYFGPGTRLLVL.

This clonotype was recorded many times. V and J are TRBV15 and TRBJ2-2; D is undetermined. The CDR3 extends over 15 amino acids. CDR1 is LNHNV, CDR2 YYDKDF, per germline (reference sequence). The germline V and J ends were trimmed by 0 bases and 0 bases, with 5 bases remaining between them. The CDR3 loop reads CATSRDATNTGELFF. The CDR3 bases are TGTGCCACCAGCAGAGATGCTACGAACACCGGGGAGCTGTTTTTT.

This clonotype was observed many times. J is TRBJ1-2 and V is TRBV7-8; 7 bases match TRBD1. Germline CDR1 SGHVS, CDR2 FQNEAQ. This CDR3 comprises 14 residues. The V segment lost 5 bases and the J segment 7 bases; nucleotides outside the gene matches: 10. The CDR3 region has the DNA TGTGCCAGCAGCCACGACAGGGCGCTGCTTGGCTACACCTTC. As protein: CASSHDRALLGYTF.

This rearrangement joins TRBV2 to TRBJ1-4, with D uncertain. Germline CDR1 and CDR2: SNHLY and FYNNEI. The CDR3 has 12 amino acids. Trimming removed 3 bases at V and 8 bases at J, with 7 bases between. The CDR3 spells CASSERGEKLFF. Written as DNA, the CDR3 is TGTGCCAGCAGTGAGAGAGGGGAAAAACTGTTTTTT.

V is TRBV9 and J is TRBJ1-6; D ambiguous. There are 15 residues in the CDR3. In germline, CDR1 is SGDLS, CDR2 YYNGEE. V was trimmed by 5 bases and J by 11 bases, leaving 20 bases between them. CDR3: CASSLRSFGNPPLHF. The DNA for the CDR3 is TGTGCCAGCAGTTTGCGGTCCTTCGGGAATCCACCCCTCCACTTT.

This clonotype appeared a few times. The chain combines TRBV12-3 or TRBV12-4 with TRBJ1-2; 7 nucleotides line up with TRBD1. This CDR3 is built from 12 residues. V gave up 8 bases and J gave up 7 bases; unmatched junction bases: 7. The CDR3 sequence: CASADRFVGYTF. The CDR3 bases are TGTGCCAGCGCGGACAGGTTCGTTGGCTACACCTTC.

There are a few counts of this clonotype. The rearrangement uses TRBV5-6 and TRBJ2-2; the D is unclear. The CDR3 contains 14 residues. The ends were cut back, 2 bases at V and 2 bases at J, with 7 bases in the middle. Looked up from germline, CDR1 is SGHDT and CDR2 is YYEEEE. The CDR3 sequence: CASSFVANTGELFF. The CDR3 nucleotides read TGTGCCAGCAGCTTCGTGGCCAACACCGGGGAGCTGTTTTTT.

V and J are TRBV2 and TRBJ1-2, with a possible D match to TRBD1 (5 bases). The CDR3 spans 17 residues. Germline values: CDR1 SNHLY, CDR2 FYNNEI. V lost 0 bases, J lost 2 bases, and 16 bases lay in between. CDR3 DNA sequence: TGTGCCAGCAGTGAAGCGCTCGTTCCGGGACCGAACTATGGCTACACCTTC. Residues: CASSEALVPGPNYGYTF.